A single sample gave rise to the 31 T cell receptor beta chains below, sequenced in a study of identical twins. MiXCR, run by TCRdb on the 5' RACE reads, gives a single entry per CDR3 protein. The table includes approximately 410,000 distinct CDR3 sequences, roughly 20% detected once. Sequenced material: naive T cells sorted from blood. The receptors stem from a man aged 50-59 years in good health.

The V call is TRBV20-1, the J call TRBJ2-1; D is possibly TRBD1 or TRBD2 (5 bases each). CDR1 is DFQATT, CDR2 SNEGSKA, per germline (reference sequence). V shed 8 bases and J shed 9 bases, with 14 bases lying between them. This CDR3 has 11 amino acids. CDR3 bases: TGCAGTCCCGGTGGGGGAACTGAGCAGTTCTTC. The encoded protein is CSPGGGTEQFF.

At least ten counts were recorded for this clonotype. The chain employs TRBV4-3 and TRBJ2-7; no reliable D call. The CDR3 covers 14 residues. Trimming left V 0 bases short and J 4 bases short, with 10 bases between. Germline V CDR1 and CDR2: LGHNA, YSLEER. This CDR3 is CASSQELGGYEQYF. The CDR3 DNA reads as TGCGCCAGCAGCCAAGAACTGGGCGGTTACGAGCAGTACTTC.

In DNA, the CDR3 is TGTGCCAGCAGTTCACCCGGGTATGGCTACACCTTC. Its translation: CASSSPGYGYTF. This chain connects TRBV12-3 or TRBV12-4 to TRBJ1-2; no firm D call. Between the trimmed V and J ends, which lost 4 bases and 5 bases, there was a span of 8 bases. The CDR3 loop spans 12 amino acids.

This clonotype has a handful of counts. CDR3 amino acids: CSASGSGSYNEQFF. In nucleotides, the CDR3 is TGCAGTGCTAGCGGGAGCGGAAGCTACAATGAGCAGTTCTTC. The rearrangement joins TRBV20-1 to TRBJ2-1, with D possibly matching TRBD2 (6 bases). Germline values: CDR1 DFQATT, CDR2 SNEGSKA (reference sequence). This CDR3 contains 14 residues. The V gene lost 3 bases and the J gene lost 3 bases, with 12 bases spanning the gap.

This clonotype was counted ten times or more. The chain recombines TRBV14 with TRBJ2-3; D gene unclear. This CDR3 spans 17 amino acids. The germline V gene encodes CDR1 SGHDN and CDR2 FVKESK. The ends were cut back, 2 bases at V and 2 bases at J, with 17 bases in the middle. In DNA form, the CDR3 reads TGTGCCAGCAGCCAACTCGCCCGGTCTTTGTCCACAGATACGCAGTATTTT. It codes for CASSQLARSLSTDTQYF.

This clonotype occurred many times. The rearrangement uses TRBV4-1 and TRBJ1-5; unclear D gene. The CDR3 covers 13 residues. CDR1 and CDR2 from the germline V gene are MGHRA and YSYEKL. V was shortened by 3 bases and J by 7 bases, with 10 bases between the two germline ends. CDR3 amino acids: CASSQFGEQPQHF. The CDR3 bases are TGCGCCAGCAGCCAGTTTGGCGAGCAGCCCCAGCATTTT.

This clonotype was counted between two and nine times. V and J are TRBV20-1 and TRBJ1-5; 7 bases match TRBD1. In germline, CDR1 is DFQATT, CDR2 SNEGSKA (reference sequence). With 6 bases clipped from V and 0 bases from J, the junction kept 8 bases outside the gene matches. The CDR3 extends over 15 amino acids. CDR3 DNA: TGCAGTGCGATAAACAGGGGTACTAGCAATCAGCCCCAGCATTTT. It yields the protein CSAINRGTSNQPQHF.

The genes are TRBV7-2 and TRBJ1-1; D might be TRBD1 (5 bases). This CDR3 contains 14 residues. The V end was cut by 5 bases, the J end by 3 bases, with 13 bases between. From germline, CDR1 is SGHTA and CDR2 FQGNSA. CDR3 loop: CASSTRETDTEAFF. CDR3 DNA: TGTGCCAGCAGCACCCGGGAGACAGACACTGAAGCTTTCTTT.

The chain has TRBV28 and TRBJ2-7; perhaps TRBD2 as D (5 bases). Germline V gene lookup returns CDR1 MDHEN and CDR2 SYDVKM. The CDR3 length is 14 residues. Trimming left V 3 bases short and J 1 base short, with 10 bases between. CDR3 in amino acids: CASSLDGESYEQYF. The CDR3 region has the DNA TGTGCCAGCAGTTTGGATGGGGAGTCCTACGAGCAGTACTTC.

The chain uses TRBV7-9 and TRBJ1-3; D possibly corresponds to TRBD1 (5 bases). The CDR3 is 16 residues long. V dropped 3 bases and J dropped 2 bases, with 14 bases sitting between them. Germline V gene lookup returns CDR1 SEHNR and CDR2 FQNEAQ (reference sequence). In DNA form, the CDR3 reads TGTGCCAGCAGCTTGACGCTGGGAGGGGCTGGAAACACCATATATTTT. Encoded protein: CASSLTLGGAGNTIYF.

This clonotype has more than one count but fewer than ten. The J gene is TRBJ2-1, the V gene TRBV5-1, with no clear D. Trimming left V 5 bases short and J 3 bases short, with 12 bases between. This CDR3 has 14 amino acids. Germline CDR1 SGHRS, CDR2 YFSETQ. The chain's CDR3 is CASSSDGFYNEQFF. In DNA, the CDR3 is TGCGCCAGCAGTTCAGACGGTTTCTACAATGAGCAGTTCTTC.

This clonotype was seen a few times. The chain carries TRBV5-5 and TRBJ1-5; 8 positions match TRBD1. CDR3 length: 16 amino acids. The V gene end was trimmed by 1 base and the J gene end by 3 bases; junction bases not matched to a gene: 6. In germline, CDR1 is SGHKS, CDR2 YYEKEE (reference sequence). The CDR3 here is CASSLFRDRTNQPQHF. DNA of the CDR3: TGTGCCAGCAGCTTGTTCCGGGACAGGACCAATCAGCCCCAGCATTTT.

This rearrangement joins TRBV12-3 or TRBV12-4 to TRBJ2-1, with D perhaps TRBD1 or TRBD2 (5 bases each). V was pared by 6 bases and J by 0 bases, with 12 bases between. CDR3 length: 15 residues. CDR3 in amino acids: CASRRDQNSYNEQFF. In DNA form, the CDR3 reads TGTGCCAGCAGGAGGGACCAGAACTCCTACAATGAGCAGTTCTTC.

The table lists this clonotype with many counts. The chain carries TRBV7-8 and TRBJ2-3; the D is unclear. CDR3 length: 17 amino acids. CDR1 SGHVS and CDR2 FQNEAQ come from the germline V gene. Between the trimmed V and J ends, which lost 5 bases and 8 bases, there was a span of 26 bases. The CDR3 sequence is CASSVGRSWGGFGTQYF. The CDR3 coding sequence is TGTGCCAGCAGCGTCGGTAGGAGCTGGGGTGGTTTTGGTACGCAGTATTTT.

This clonotype was recorded a few times. The chain couples TRBV20-1 to TRBJ1-5, with 7 positions matching TRBD1. The CDR3 is made up of 14 amino acids. V was pared by 3 bases and J by 3 bases, with 5 bases of the junction left unmatched. The germline V gene has CDR1 DFQATT and CDR2 SNEGSKA (reference sequence). CDR3: CSARGTDHNQPQHF. Written as DNA, the CDR3 is TGCAGTGCTAGGGGGACAGACCACAATCAGCCCCAGCATTTT.

There are many counts of this clonotype. The chain couples TRBV12-3 or TRBV12-4 to TRBJ2-1; no definite D call. Deletions cut 2 bases from V and 9 bases from J, with 8 bases between. The CDR3 totals 12 residues. CDR3 DNA sequence: TGTGCCAGCAGTTTAACGCGCGCTGAGCAGTTCTTC. Encoded protein: CASSLTRAEQFF.

The chain has TRBV20-1 and TRBJ2-7; D is perhaps TRBD1 (6 bases). In germline, CDR1 is DFQATT, CDR2 SNEGSKA (reference sequence). The CDR3 sequence is 11 residues long. The V end lost 6 bases, the J end lost 6 bases, and 12 bases lay between the germline ends. CDR3 coding DNA: TGCAGTGCCCGACGAGGGGGCGAGCAGTACTTC. It translates to CSARRGGEQYF.

This clonotype was counted between two and nine times. The chain uses TRBV5-1 and TRBJ2-3; 7 positions match TRBD2. The germline CDR1 and CDR2 sequences are SGHRS and YFSETQ. The CDR3 has 14 amino acids. The trim removed 1 base at V and 5 bases at J, leaving 4 bases unmatched. The CDR3 DNA reads TGCGCCAGCAGCTTGCCGGGGGGATTAGATACGCAGTATTTT. Its translation is CASSLPGGLDTQYF.

The count of this clonotype is one. The chain carries TRBV19 and TRBJ1-2; the match to TRBD1 covers 7 bases. The V segment lost 5 bases and the J segment 8 bases; nucleotides outside the gene matches: 5. The CDR3 is made up of 12 amino acids. The germline CDR1 and CDR2 sequences are LNHDA and SQIVND (reference sequence). The CDR3 sequence is CASSFTGVGYTF. The CDR3 DNA sequence: TGTGCCAGTAGTTTCACAGGGGTCGGCTACACCTTC.

The J gene is TRBJ2-1, the V gene TRBV4-3, with D perhaps TRBD1 or TRBD2 (5 bases each). Trimming left V 4 bases short and J 9 bases short, with 19 bases between. The CDR3 totals 15 residues. Per germline, CDR1 LGHNA and CDR2 YSLEER. The CDR3 sequence is CASSPTIRMRGEQFF. The CDR3 region has the DNA TGCGCCAGCAGCCCTACTATCCGTATGAGGGGTGAGCAGTTCTTC.

This clonotype was picked up many times. This chain links TRBV6-2 or TRBV6-3 with TRBJ1-2; weak D call: TRBD1 (5 bases). CDR3 length: 15 amino acids. V gave up 5 bases and J gave up 0 bases, with 13 bases separating them. Germline V CDR1 and CDR2: MNHEY, SVGEGT. The CDR3 nucleotides are TGTGCCAGCAGTCGACTAAGGACAACTAACTATGGCTACACCTTC. Protein: CASSRLRTTNYGYTF.

This clonotype was observed at least ten times. This CDR3 is CSVGKSNTDTQYF. As DNA, the CDR3 is TGCAGCGTTGGCAAGTCCAACACAGATACGCAGTATTTT. The chain couples TRBV29-1 to TRBJ2-3; D is ambiguous. V shed 4 bases and J shed 2 bases, with 10 bases lying between them. This CDR3 has 13 residues. Germline-derived CDR1 and CDR2 are SQVTM and ANQGSEA.

This clonotype was seen a few times. V is TRBV6-5 and J is TRBJ1-6; no clear D gene. V was clipped by 3 bases and J by 7 bases, with 13 bases between them. The CDR3 length is 15 residues. Germline V gene sequence: CDR1 MNHEY, CDR2 SVGAGI. The CDR3 DNA sequence: TGTGCCAGCAGTTATCAAGGGTTTCTCAATTCACCCCTCCACTTT. This encodes CASSYQGFLNSPLHF.

The chain joins TRBV12-3 or TRBV12-4 to TRBJ2-7; a possible D gene is TRBD1 (6 bases). V was clipped by 4 bases and J by 6 bases, with 16 bases between them. CDR3 length: 14 residues. The CDR3 spells CASSYRDIPSEQYF. In nucleotides, the CDR3 is TGTGCCAGCAGTTACCGGGACATTCCCTCCGAGCAGTACTTC.

There are many counts of this clonotype. The chain uses TRBV7-8 and TRBJ2-7, with 8 bases that match TRBD2. Germline lookup yields CDR1 SGHVS and CDR2 FQNEAQ. This CDR3 has 16 residues. V lost 1 base to trimming and J lost 5 bases; unmatched junction nucleotides: 10. CDR3 residues: CASSLGGLGGRNEQYF. The CDR3 nucleotides are TGTGCCAGCAGCTTAGGGGGACTAGGAGGCAGGAACGAGCAGTACTTC.

The V and J genes are TRBV20-1 and TRBJ2-7; TRBD2 aligns across 9 bases. The V and J ends lost 6 bases and 6 bases, in that order; junction bases with no gene match: 6. Looked up from germline, CDR1 is DFQATT and CDR2 is SNEGSKA (reference sequence). CDR3 length equals 12 residues. The CDR3 nucleotides read TGCAGTGCAAAGGGACTAGCTCGCGAGCAGTACTTC. Translated, it gives CSAKGLAREQYF.

This clonotype was observed at least ten times. The genes are TRBV20-1 and TRBJ2-7; D remains ambiguous. Germline CDR1 and CDR2: DFQATT and SNEGSKA (reference sequence). V dropped 0 bases and J dropped 6 bases, with 15 bases sitting between them. The CDR3 has 14 amino acids. The CDR3 here is CSARDQPGQSEQYF. The CDR3 region has the DNA TGCAGTGCTAGAGATCAGCCGGGTCAGAGCGAGCAGTACTTC.

This clonotype was picked up a small number of times. This sequence joins TRBV25-1 and TRBJ2-7; no clear D. In germline, CDR1 is MGHDK, CDR2 SYGVNS. Trimming pared 4 bases from V and 0 bases from J, leaving 7 bases between. The CDR3 has 13 amino acids. CDR3 DNA: TGTGCCAGCAGTGGGGCAGGCTCCTACGAGCAGTACTTC. Its protein product is CASSGAGSYEQYF.

The chain has TRBV20-1 and TRBJ2-1; 9 bases align to TRBD2. Germline V lookup: CDR1 DFQATT, CDR2 SNEGSKA (reference sequence). CDR3 size: 12 residues. V was pared by 6 bases and J by 7 bases, with 4 bases of the junction left unmatched. The CDR3 loop reads CSAAGGPNEQFF. In nucleotides, the CDR3 is TGCAGTGCCGCGGGAGGGCCGAATGAGCAGTTCTTC.

This clonotype has just a few counts. The chain employs TRBV7-8 and TRBJ2-7, with D maybe TRBD2 (6 bases). Trimming shortened V by 2 bases and J by 2 bases, and 10 bases separated the two germline ends. Germline-derived CDR1 and CDR2 are SGHVS and FQNEAQ. This CDR3 has 14 residues. The CDR3 here is CASSLRREPYEQYF. CDR3 DNA sequence: TGTGCCAGCAGCTTACGGCGGGAACCCTACGAGCAGTACTTC.

This clonotype has only a few counts. This rearrangement joins TRBV6-1 to TRBJ2-7, with 8 bases that match TRBD1. V was pared by 7 bases and J by 0 bases, with 2 bases of the junction left unmatched. The CDR3 spans 13 residues. Per germline, CDR1 MNHNS and CDR2 SASEGT. The CDR3 sequence is CASIGQGSYEQYF. Here the CDR3 DNA reads TGTGCCAGCATAGGACAGGGCTCCTACGAGCAGTACTTC.